This T cell receptor beta chain was documented in a study of cytomegalovirus exposure and HLA in healthy donors. Turning to this clone: Its target is not known.

With 60 Vbeta and 13 Jbeta primers, the PCR was carried out. This table comes from immunoSEQ multiplex PCR, and its TCRdb copy is limited to in-frame clones, with some not included. The sample has about 94,000 clones, more than 60% seen once. The study, taken as a whole, reports: Later findings reportedly placed an Asian-associated ancestry cluster below the roughly 660-donor mean for N-insertions. Overall, around 160 TCR beta chains were annotated as cytomegalovirus-associated.

The CDR3 is made up of 14 amino acids. Trimming took 3 bases from V and 4 from J; bases not matched to a gene: 3. Germline V gives CDR1 SGHTA, CDR2 FQGTGA. This receptor was taken from a young man in good health and CMV-seronegative. The material sequenced was PBMCs. This chain joins TRBV7-3 and TRBJ2-1; TRBD1 matches 7 bases. The CDR3 bases are TGTGCCAGCAGCTTCGGACAGGCTTACAATGAGCAGTTCTTC. Translating gives CASSFGQAYNEQFF.